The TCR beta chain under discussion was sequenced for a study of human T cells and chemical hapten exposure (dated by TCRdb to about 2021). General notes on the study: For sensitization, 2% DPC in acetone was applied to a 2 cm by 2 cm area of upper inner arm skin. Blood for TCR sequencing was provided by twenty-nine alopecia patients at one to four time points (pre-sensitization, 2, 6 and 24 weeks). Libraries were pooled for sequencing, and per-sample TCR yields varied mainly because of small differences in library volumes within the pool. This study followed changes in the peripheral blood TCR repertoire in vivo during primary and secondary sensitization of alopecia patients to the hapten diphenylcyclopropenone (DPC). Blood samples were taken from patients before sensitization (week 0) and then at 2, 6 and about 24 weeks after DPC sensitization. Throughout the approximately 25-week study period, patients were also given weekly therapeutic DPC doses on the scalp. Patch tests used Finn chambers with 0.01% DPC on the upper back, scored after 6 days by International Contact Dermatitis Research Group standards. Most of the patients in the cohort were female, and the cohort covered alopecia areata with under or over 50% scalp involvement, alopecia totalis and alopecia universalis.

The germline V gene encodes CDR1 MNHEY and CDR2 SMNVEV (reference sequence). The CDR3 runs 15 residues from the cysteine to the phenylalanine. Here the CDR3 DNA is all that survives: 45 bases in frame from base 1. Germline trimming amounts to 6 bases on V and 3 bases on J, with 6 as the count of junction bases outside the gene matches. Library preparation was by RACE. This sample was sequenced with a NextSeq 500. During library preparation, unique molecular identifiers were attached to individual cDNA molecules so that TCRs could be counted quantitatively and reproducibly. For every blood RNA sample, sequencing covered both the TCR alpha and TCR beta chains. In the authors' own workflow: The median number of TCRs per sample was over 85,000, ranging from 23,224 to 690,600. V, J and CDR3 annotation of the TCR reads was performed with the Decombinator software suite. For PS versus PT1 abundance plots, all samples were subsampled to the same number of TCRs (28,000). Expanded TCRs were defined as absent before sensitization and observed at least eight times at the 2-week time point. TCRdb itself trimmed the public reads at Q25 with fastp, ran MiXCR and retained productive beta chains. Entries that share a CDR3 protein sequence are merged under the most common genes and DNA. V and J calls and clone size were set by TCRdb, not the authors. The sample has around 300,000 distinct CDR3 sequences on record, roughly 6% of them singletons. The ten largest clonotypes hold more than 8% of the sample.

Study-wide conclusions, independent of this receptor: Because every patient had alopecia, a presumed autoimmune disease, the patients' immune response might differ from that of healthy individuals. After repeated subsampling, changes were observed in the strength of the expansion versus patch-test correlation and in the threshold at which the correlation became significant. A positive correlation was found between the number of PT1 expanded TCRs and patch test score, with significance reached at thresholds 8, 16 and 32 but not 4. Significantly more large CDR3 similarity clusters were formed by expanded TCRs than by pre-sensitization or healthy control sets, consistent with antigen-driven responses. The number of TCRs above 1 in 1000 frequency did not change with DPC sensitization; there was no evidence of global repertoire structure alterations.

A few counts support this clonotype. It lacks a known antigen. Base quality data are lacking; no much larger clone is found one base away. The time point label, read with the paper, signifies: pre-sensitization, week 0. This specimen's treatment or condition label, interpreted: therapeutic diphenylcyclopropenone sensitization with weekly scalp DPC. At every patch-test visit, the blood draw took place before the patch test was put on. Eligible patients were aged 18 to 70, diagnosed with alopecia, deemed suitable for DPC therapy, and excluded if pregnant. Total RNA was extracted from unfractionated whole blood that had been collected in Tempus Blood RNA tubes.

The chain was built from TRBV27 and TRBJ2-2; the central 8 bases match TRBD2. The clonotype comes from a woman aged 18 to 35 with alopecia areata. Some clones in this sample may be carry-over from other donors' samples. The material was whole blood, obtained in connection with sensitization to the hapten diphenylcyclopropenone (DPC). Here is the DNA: TGTGCCAGCAGCTTTAGCGGGGAGGACACCGGGGAGCTGTTTTTT. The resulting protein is CASSFSGEDTGELFF.